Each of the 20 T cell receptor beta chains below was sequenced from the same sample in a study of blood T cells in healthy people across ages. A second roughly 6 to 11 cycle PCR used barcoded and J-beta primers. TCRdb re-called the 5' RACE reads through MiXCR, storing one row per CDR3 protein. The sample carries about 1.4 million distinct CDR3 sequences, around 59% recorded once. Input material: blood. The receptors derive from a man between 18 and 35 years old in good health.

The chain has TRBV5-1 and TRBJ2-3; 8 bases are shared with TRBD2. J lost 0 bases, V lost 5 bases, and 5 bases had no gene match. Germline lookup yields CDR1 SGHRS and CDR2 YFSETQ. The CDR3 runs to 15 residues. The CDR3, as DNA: TGCGCCAGCAGGCGTAGCGGGGCTAGCACAGATACGCAGTATTTT. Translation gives CASRRSGASTDTQYF.

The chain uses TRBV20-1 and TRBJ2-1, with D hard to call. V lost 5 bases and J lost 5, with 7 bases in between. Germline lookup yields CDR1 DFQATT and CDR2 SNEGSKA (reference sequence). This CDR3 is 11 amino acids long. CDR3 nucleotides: TGCAGTGCTGTCCTTCACAATGAGCAGTTCTTC. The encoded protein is CSAVLHNEQFF.

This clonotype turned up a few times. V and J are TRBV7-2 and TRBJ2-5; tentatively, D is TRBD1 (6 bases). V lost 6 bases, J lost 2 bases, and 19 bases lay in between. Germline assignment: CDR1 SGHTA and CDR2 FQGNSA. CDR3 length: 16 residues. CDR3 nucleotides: TGTGCCAGCAGATCCCACCCGACAGGCCAACAAGAGACCCAGTACTTC. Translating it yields CASRSHPTGQQETQYF.

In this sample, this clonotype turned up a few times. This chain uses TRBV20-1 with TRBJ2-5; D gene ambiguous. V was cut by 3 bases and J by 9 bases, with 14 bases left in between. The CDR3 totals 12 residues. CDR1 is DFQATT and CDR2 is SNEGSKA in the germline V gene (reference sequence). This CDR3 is CSASAPKGSQYF. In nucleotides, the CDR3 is TGCAGTGCTAGCGCCCCGAAAGGATCCCAGTACTTC.

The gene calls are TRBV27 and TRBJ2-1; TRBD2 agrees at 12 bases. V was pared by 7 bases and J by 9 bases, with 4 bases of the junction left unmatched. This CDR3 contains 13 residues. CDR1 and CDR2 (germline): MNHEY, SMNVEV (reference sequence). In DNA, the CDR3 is TGTGCCAGCACTAGCGGGAGGGGAGGTGAGCAGTTCTTC. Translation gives CASTSGRGGEQFF.

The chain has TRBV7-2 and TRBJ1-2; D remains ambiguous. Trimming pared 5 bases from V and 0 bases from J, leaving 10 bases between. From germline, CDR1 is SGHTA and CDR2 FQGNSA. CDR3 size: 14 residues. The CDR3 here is CASSPEPANYGYTF. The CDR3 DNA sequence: TGTGCCAGCAGCCCCGAGCCAGCTAACTATGGCTACACCTTC.

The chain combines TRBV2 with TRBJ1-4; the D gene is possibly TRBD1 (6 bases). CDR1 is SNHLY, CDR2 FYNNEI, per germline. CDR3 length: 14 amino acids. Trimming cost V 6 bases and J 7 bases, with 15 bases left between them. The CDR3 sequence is CASRQGLRGEKLFF. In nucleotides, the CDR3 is TGTGCCAGCAGACAGGGTTTAAGAGGTGAAAAACTGTTTTTT. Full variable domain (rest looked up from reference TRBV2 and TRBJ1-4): EPEVTQTPSHQVTQMGQEVILRCVPISNHLYFYWYRQILGQKVEFLVSFYNNEISEKSEIFDDQFSVERPDGSNFTLKIRSTKLEDSAMYFCASRQGLRGEKLFFGSGTQLSVL.

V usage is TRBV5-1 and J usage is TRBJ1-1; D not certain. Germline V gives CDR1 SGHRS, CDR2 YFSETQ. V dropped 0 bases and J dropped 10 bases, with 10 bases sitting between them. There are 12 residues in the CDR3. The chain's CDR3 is CASSLVGMGAFF. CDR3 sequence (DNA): TGCGCCAGCAGCTTGGTGGGGATGGGAGCTTTCTTT.

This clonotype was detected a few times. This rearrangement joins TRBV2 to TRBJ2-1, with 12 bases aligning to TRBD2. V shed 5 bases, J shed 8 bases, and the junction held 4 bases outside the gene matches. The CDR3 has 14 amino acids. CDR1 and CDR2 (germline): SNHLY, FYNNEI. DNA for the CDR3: TGTGCCAGCAGTTATGGACTAGCGGGGTATGAGCAGTTCTTC. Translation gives CASSYGLAGYEQFF.

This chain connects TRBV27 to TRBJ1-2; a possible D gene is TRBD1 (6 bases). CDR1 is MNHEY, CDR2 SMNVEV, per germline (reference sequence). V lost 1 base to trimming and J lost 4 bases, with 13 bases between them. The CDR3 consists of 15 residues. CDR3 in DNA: TGTGCCAGCAGTTTATGGGGGGGGCAAGGCTATGGCTACACCTTC. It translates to CASSLWGGQGYGYTF.

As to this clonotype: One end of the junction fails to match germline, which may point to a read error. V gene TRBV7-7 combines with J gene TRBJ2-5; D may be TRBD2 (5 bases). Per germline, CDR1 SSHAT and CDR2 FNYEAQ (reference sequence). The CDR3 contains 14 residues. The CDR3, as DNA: TGTGCTAGCAGCCCCCAACTAGTTCAAGAGACCCAGTACTTC. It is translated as CASSPQLVQETQYF. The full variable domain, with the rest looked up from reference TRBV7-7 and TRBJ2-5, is GAGVSQSPRYKVTKRGQDVTLRCDPISSHATLYWYQQALGQGPEFLTYFNYEAQPDKSGLPSDRFSAERPEGSISTLTIQRTEQRDSAMYRCASSPQLVQETQYFGPGTRLLVL.

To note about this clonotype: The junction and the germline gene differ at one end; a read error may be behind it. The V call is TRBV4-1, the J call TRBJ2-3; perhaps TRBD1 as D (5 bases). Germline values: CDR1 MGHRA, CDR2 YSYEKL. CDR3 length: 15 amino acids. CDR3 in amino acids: CASSQVAGKTDTQYF. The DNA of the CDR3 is TGCGCCAGTAGCCAAGTGGCAGGGAAAACAGATACGCAGTATTTT.

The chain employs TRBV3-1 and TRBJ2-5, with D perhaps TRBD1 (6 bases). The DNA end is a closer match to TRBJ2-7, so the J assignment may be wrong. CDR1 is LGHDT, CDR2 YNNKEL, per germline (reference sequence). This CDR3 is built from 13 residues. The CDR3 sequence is CASRHRESYEQYF. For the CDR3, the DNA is TGTGCCAGCAGACACAGGGAGTCCTACGAGCAGTACTTC.

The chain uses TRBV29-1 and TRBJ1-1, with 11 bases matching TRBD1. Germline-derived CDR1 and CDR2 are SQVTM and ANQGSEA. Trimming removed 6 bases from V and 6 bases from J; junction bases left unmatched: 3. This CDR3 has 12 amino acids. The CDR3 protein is CSVGQGAPEAFF. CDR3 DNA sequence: TGCAGCGTCGGACAGGGGGCTCCTGAAGCTTTCTTT.

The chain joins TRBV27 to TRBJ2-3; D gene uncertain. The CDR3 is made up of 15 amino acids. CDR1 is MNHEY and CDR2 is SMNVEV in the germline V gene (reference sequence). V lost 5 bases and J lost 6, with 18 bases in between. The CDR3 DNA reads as TGTGCCAGCAGTATTGGGCCAGAAGGGTTTGATACGCAGTATTTT. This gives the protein CASSIGPEGFDTQYF.

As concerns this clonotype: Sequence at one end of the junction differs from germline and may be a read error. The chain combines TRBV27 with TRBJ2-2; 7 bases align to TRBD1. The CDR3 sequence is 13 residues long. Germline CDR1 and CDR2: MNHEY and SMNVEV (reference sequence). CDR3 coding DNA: TGTGCCAGCCAGGGACAGAACACCGCGGAGCTGTTTTTT. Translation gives CASQGQNTAELFF.

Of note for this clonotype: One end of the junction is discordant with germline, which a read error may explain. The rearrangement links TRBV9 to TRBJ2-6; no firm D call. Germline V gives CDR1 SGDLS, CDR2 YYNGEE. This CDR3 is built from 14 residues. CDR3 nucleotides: TGTGCCGGCAGCGCAAGGTCTGGGGCCAACGTCCTGACTTTC. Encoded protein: CAGSARSGANVLTF.

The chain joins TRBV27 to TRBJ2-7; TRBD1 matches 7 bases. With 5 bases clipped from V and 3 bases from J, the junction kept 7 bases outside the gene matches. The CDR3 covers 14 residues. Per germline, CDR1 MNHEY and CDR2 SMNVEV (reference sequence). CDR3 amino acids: CASSPGGYSYEQYF. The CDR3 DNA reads TGTGCCAGCAGTCCAGGGGGTTACAGCTACGAGCAGTACTTC.

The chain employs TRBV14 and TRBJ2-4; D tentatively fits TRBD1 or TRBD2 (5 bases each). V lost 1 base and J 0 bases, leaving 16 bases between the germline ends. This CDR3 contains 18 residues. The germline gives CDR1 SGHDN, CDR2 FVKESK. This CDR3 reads CASSQGRRGRIAKNIQYF. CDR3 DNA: TGTGCCAGCAGCCAAGGCCGACGGGGACGGATAGCCAAAAACATTCAGTACTTC.

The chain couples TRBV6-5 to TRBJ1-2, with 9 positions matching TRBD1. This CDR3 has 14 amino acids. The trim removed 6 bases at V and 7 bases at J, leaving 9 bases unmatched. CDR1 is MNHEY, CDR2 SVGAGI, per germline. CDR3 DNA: TGTGCCAGCAGCCGGCAGGGGGACAGGGTTGGCTACACCTTC. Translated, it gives CASSRQGDRVGYTF.